This TCR beta chain was sequenced in a study of blood T cells in healthy people across ages. Study information: With template switching, about one barcoded beta molecule was captured per two T cells.

Study-level results: Naive CD4+ cell counts and diversity both ran higher in long-lived than in aged donors.

Healthy Caucasian individuals from Russia aged about 6 to 90 were enrolled as donors. Total RNA, at least 6 micrograms per sample, came from PBMCs. CDR3 length: 13 amino acids. Germline CDR1 LGHNA, CDR2 YNFKEQ. V was cut by 3 bases and J by 4 bases, with 7 bases left in between. Using a J-beta primer mix together with a sample-barcoded 5' primer, a second PCR was run for roughly 6 to 12 cycles. TCRdb fed the 5' RACE reads into MiXCR, producing one record per CDR3 protein. The table shows about 1.4 million distinct CDR3 sequences, with 55% to 75% occurring only once. Of note for this clonotype: Its antigen is currently unknown.

The receptor comes from a man aged 18 to 29 in good health. The genes are TRBV4-2 and TRBJ1-3; D may be TRBD1 (5 bases). Material for sequencing was blood. The CDR3 coding sequence is TGTGCCAGCAGCCACGGGACCGGAAACACCATATATTTT. This gives the protein CASSHGTGNTIYF.